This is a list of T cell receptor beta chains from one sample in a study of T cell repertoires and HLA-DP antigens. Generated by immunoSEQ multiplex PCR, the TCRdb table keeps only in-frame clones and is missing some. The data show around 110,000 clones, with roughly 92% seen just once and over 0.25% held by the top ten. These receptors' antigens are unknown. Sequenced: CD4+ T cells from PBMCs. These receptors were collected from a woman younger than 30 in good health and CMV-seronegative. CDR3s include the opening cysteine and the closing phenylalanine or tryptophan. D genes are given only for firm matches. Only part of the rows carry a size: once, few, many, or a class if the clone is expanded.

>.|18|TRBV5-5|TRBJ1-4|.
CASSLGDPGTQREEKLFF
TGTGCCAGCAGCTTGGGGGACCCCGGGACCCAAAGAGAGGAAAAACTGTTTTTT
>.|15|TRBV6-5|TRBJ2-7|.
CASSYSRLGGSEQYF
TGTGCCAGCAGTTACTCCCGCCTAGGGGGTAGCGAGCAGTACTTC
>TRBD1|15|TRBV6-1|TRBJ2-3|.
CASIRLTGGTDTQYF
TGTGCCAGCATTAGGTTGACAGGGGGAACAGATACGCAGTATTTT
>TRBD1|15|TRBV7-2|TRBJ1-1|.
CASSAPPRGPTEAFF
TGTGCCAGCAGCGCACCACCGAGGGGGCCCACTGAAGCTTTCTTT
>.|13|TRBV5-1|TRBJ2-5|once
CASSLEQQETQYF
TGCGCCAGCAGCTTGGAACAGCAAGAGACCCAGTACTTC
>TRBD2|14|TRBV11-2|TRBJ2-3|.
CASGLAGAADTQYF
TGTGCCAGCGGACTAGCGGGAGCAGCAGATACGCAGTATTTT
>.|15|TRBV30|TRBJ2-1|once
CAWSDRGTGVAEQFF
TGTGCCTGGAGTGACAGGGGAACGGGGGTTGCTGAGCAGTTCTTC
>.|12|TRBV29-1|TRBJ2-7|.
CSVSVHAYEQYF
TGCAGCGTTTCCGTACACGCCTACGAGCAGTACTTC
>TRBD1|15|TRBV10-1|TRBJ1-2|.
CASSASSGTGGGYTF
TGCGCCAGCAGTGCCTCCTCCGGGACAGGGGGTGGCTACACCTTC
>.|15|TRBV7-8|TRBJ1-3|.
CASSLRGLGGNTIYF
TGTGCCAGCAGCTTACGGGGGTTAGGGGGAAACACCATATATTTT
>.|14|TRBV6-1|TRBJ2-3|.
CASSEGARADTQYF
TGTGCCAGCAGTGAGGGGGCCAGAGCAGATACGCAGTATTTT
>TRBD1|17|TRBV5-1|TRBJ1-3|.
CASSLVRKDRDGNTIYF
TGCGCCAGCAGCTTGGTACGTAAGGACAGGGACGGAAACACCATATATTTT
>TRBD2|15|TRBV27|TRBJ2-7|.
CASSLTSGNIYEQYF
TGTGCCAGCAGTTTAACTAGCGGGAACATCTACGAGCAGTACTTC
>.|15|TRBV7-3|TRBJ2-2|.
CASSSLSGLTGELFF
TGTGCCAGCAGCTCATTATCGGGACTCACCGGGGAGCTGTTTTTT
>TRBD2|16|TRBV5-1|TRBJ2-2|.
CASSASPAGSTGELFF
TGCGCCAGCAGCGCGAGCCCAGCGGGAAGCACCGGGGAGCTGTTTTTT
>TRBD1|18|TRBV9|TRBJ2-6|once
CASSGRDSTPRLANVLTF
TGTGCCAGCAGCGGCCGGGACAGCACTCCTCGCCTGGCCAACGTCCTGACTTTC
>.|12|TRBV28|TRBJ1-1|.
CASSPKARVAFF
TGTGCCAGCAGTCCCAAGGCCCGAGTGGCTTTCTTT
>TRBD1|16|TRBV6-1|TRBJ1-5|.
CASSGPQGLRNQPQHF
TGTGCCAGCAGTGGGCCACAGGGGCTCCGCAATCAGCCCCAGCATTTT
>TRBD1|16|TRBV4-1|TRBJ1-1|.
CASSHVKTGGNTEAFF
TGCGCCAGCAGCCACGTAAAGACAGGGGGGAACACTGAAGCTTTCTTT
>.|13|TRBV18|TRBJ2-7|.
CASSPGTSYEQYF
TGTGCCAGCTCACCAGGGACCTCCTACGAGCAGTACTTC
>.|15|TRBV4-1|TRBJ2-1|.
CASSQDFGLYNEQFF
TGCGCCAGCAGCCAAGATTTTGGGCTTTACAATGAGCAGTTCTTC
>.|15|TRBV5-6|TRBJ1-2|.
CASSLAPGTNYGYTF
TGTGCCAGCAGCTTGGCCCCAGGTACTAACTATGGCTACACCTTC
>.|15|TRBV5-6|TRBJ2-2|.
CASSPPGANTGELFF
TGTGCCAGCAGCCCCCCCGGGGCGAACACCGGGGAGCTGTTTTTT
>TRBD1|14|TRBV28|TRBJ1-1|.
CASSRGQGAVEAFF
TGTGCCAGCAGTAGGGGACAGGGGGCGGTTGAAGCTTTCTTT
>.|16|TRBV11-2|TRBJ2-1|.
CASSLKGDSSYNEQFF
TGTGCCAGCAGCTTAAAGGGGGATAGCTCCTACAATGAGCAGTTCTTC
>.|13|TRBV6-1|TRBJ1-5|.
CASLRSLPAPQHF
TGTGCCAGTCTCAGGTCCCTTCCCGCACCCCAGCATTTT
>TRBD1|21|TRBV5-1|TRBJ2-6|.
CASSLPPTGTGGKTGANVLTF
TGCGCCAGCAGCTTGCCCCCCACCGGGACAGGCGGGAAGACTGGGGCCAACGTCCTGACTTTC
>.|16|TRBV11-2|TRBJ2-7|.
CASSKTKSTPLYEQYF
TGTGCCAGCAGCAAGACGAAATCTACCCCTCTCTACGAGCAGTACTTC
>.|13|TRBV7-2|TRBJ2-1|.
CASSLSIRDEQFF
TGTGCCAGCAGCTTATCTATCCGCGATGAGCAGTTCTTC